This T cell receptor beta chain was observed in a study of beta chain features in type 1 diabetes. Notes on the study in general: PCR, the amplification step, might favor shorter templates, equally in patients and controls. When Type 1 diabetes patients were examined, their TCRB CDR3s proved moderately but significantly shorter in all four CD4+ subsets.

cDNA synthesis used the whole RNA isolate, giving expressed TCRB sequences. Method: immunoSEQ multiplex PCR; TCRdb's copy keeps in-frame clones and lacks some. The sample has hundreds of thousands of clones, around an eighth seen once. This clone appeared a few times. Its antigen is unknown. In germline, CDR1 is GTSNPN, CDR2 SVGIG (reference sequence). Deletions cut 2 bases from V and 6 bases from J, with 11 bases between. The CDR3 is 13 residues long. This rearrangement joins TRBV30 to TRBJ2-1, with D possibly TRBD1 on 7 matching bases. The receptor was isolated from a man aged 18-30 years with type 1 diabetes. The sequenced material came from naive CD4+ T cells from blood. The CDR3 coding sequence is TGTGCCTGGAGTAGACAGGGAGGCAATGAGCAGTTCTTC. Translated: CAWSRQGGNEQFF.